The present entry profiles one TCR beta chain with its context. This clonotype was recorded at least ten times. Its specific antigen is unknown. Qualities for individual bases were not recorded, and no much larger clone is one base off. Based on the germline V gene, the CDR1 and CDR2 sequences are MNHEY and SVGEGT. Including cysteine and phenylalanine, the CDR3 has 17 amino acids. CDR3 DNA only is kept here, 51 bases in frame from base 1. Compared with germline, V lacks 4 bases and J lacks 4 bases; bases without a gene match: 10. The sample originates from a study of T cells after yellow fever vaccination (dated by TCRdb to about 2019). Regarding the research as a whole: The SMART-Seq v4 Ultra Low Input RNA kit was used to prepare libraries from fractions with low cell numbers. Bulk TCR alpha and beta repertoires were sequenced longitudinally to track T-cell clones before and after primary and booster YFV17D yellow fever vaccination. Two healthy male donors, one aged 18 to 30 and one aged 30 to 40 years, made up the cohort. Bulk PBMC replicates and cell subsets were isolated from blood drawn at multiple timepoints before and after both primary and secondary immunization.

General conclusions and limits of the study: After the booster, most clones that had expanded after primary vaccination were detected again (nearly 98% of CD4 and 88% of CD8), suggesting broad maintenance of memory. A small share of clonotypes occurred in both CD4 and CD8 compartments, likely arising from convergent recombination. Computational filtering was required because FACS-sorted repertoires could contain abundant contaminating clonotypes from the bulk population. Compared with the primary T-cell response, the secondary T-cell response was weaker but faster, peaking on day 5 rather than day 15. The study included only a couple of donors, which limits how far the findings can be generalized.

The run used an Illumina NovaSeq 6000. TCR cDNA was synthesized by 5'RACE template switching, which introduced a universal primer site and unique molecular identifiers. Priming of cDNA synthesis was performed from both the TCR alpha and TCR beta constant segments. Two PCR steps were used to amplify libraries, with sample barcodes and sequencing adapters being added in the second step. Sequencing of libraries was performed on Illumina HiSeq 2500 (2x100 bp) or NovaSeq (2x150 bp). The original pipeline was this. Demultiplexing of reads and collapsing into UMI consensus sequences were performed with MIGEC, and V(D)J alignment was carried out with MiXCR. Using edgeR on replicate PBMC samples, clonotypes were called vaccine-responding if FDR was below 0.01 and the log2 fold change was above 5 up to day 15. CD4 or CD8 identity was assigned to each bulk clonotype according to whether the clonotype was present at higher abundance in the sequenced CD4 repertoire or the sequenced CD8 repertoire. The public sequencing data were trimmed at Q25 with fastp and processed into clonotypes with MiXCR by TCRdb, which kept only in-frame beta chains. A single entry per CDR3 protein holds the most common genes and DNA from its merged rows. The V and J calls here are based on TCRdb, not the publication. In this sample the table shows about 260,000 distinct CDR3 sequences, about 3.9% of which occur a single time. The biggest ten clones account for about 20% of the sample.

The meaning of the sample's treatment or condition label: live attenuated yellow fever vaccine strain. At each blood-draw timepoint, two biological replicates of bulk PBMCs were obtained. A standard Ficoll-Paque protocol was used to isolate PBMCs from peripheral blood. TriZol was used to extract RNA from bulk PBMCs, from CD4 and CD8 fractions, and from dextramer-positive and dextramer-negative fractions. The sequence was obtained from a man between 18 and 29 years old who received the YFV17D yellow fever vaccine. Sequencing used PBMCs, obtained 15 days after the yellow fever booster vaccination. The rearrangement joined TRBV6-2 or TRBV6-3 to TRBJ2-2; 9 central nucleotides agree with TRBD1. The CDR3 sequence is CASSSDRGGRRTGELFF. Here is the DNA: TGTGCCAGCAGTTCGGACAGGGGAGGTCGACGCACCGGGGAGCTGTTTTTT.